These 3 T cell receptor beta chains originate from one sample sequenced in a study of cytomegalovirus exposure and HLA in healthy donors. The assay was immunoSEQ multiplex PCR, and TCRdb's table has in-frame clones only and misses some. The data show about 160,000 clones, about 85% seen once. The specimen sequenced was PBMCs. These receptors originate from a man aged 25 to 40 in good health and CMV-seropositive.

The chain carries TRBV18 and TRBJ2-2; D gene ambiguous. This CDR3 has 15 amino acids. V was shortened by 0 bases and J by 4 bases, with 9 bases between the two germline ends. CDR1 is KGHSH and CDR2 is LQKENI in the germline V gene. CDR3 region: CASSPPSRSTGELFF. CDR3 nucleotides: TGTGCCAGCTCACCACCGTCTAGATCCACCGGGGAGCTGTTTTTT. The full variable domain, rest sourced from reference TRBV18 and TRBJ2-2, is NAGVMQNPRHLVRRRGQEARLRCSPMKGHSHVYWYRQLPEEGLKFMVYLQKENIIDESGMPKERFSAEFPKEGPSILRIQQVVRGDSAAYFCASSPPSRSTGELFFGEGSRLTVL.

The chain combines TRBV4-3 with TRBJ1-4; 8 bases match TRBD1. The CDR3 extends over 14 amino acids. The J segment lost 7 bases and the V segment lost 2 bases, leaving 3 bases of the junction unmatched. The V gene's germline CDR1 is LGHNA and CDR2 YSLEER. CDR3 sequence: CASSQQGAGEKLFF. The CDR3 nucleotides are TGCGCCAGCAGCCAACAGGGGGCGGGTGAAAAACTGTTTTTT.

This chain joins TRBV13 and TRBJ2-7; no clear D. The CDR3 has 12 residues. Between the trimmed V and J ends, which lost 3 bases and 8 bases, there was a span of 11 bases. Germline assignment: CDR1 PRHDT and CDR2 FYEKMQ (reference sequence). DNA of the CDR3: TGTGCCAGCAGCTTTTTGGGCGACAAGCAGTACTTC. Protein sequence: CASSFLGDKQYF.